Following are 18 T cell receptor beta chains from one sample sequenced in a study of neurological immune-mediated disorders. Using its own MiXCR run on the 5' RACE reads, TCRdb lists one record per CDR3 protein. This sample has approximately 41,000 distinct CDR3 sequences, with 2.5% found just once. The sample was PBMCs. The receptors were sampled from a man in his thirties or forties with multiple sclerosis.

This clonotype came up many times. This sequence joins TRBV20-1 and TRBJ2-1; 8 positions agree with TRBD2. Germline V CDR1 and CDR2: DFQATT, SNEGSKA (reference sequence). There are 14 residues in the CDR3. V lost 6 bases, J lost 8 bases, and 12 bases stayed unmatched. CDR3 region: CSARRERERHEQFF. Written as DNA, the CDR3 is TGCAGTGCCAGAAGGGAGCGGGAGAGACATGAGCAGTTCTTC.

This clonotype was recorded at least ten times. The V call is TRBV14, the J call TRBJ2-2; TRBD2 is a possible D gene (5 bases). Trimming removed 3 bases from V and 7 bases from J, with 9 bases in between. Germline V gene data show CDR1 as SGHDN and CDR2 as FVKESK. The CDR3 has 13 residues. The CDR3 is CASSHSGGGELFF. For the CDR3, the DNA is TGTGCCAGCAGCCACTCCGGAGGCGGGGAGCTGTTTTTT.

This clonotype was seen repeatedly, ten times or more. The chain recombines TRBV20-1 with TRBJ2-7, with unresolved D. The CDR3 runs 17 residues. CDR1 is DFQATT, CDR2 SNEGSKA, per germline (reference sequence). Trimming removed 1 base from V and 3 bases from J, with 22 bases in between. The CDR3 loop is CSARAPRKFQENYEQYF. The CDR3 DNA reads TGCAGTGCTAGAGCCCCCAGGAAGTTTCAGGAAAACTACGAGCAGTACTTC.

There are many counts of this clonotype. CDR3 in amino acids: CASSFGGGGETQYF. As DNA, the CDR3 is TGTGCCAGCAGCTTCGGGGGTGGGGGGGAGACCCAGTACTTC. The genes are TRBV7-2 and TRBJ2-5; a possible D gene is TRBD2 (6 bases). The CDR3 consists of 14 residues. Germline V CDR1 and CDR2: SGHTA, FQGNSA. V gave up 3 bases and J gave up 5 bases, with 13 bases separating them.

In this sample, this clonotype turned up many times. The rearrangement joins TRBV5-5 to TRBJ2-3, with 10 positions matching TRBD1. The CDR3 contains 16 residues. V was clipped by 4 bases and J by 2 bases; unmatched bases: 7. The germline CDR1 and CDR2 sequences are SGHKS and YYEKEE (reference sequence). The CDR3 reads CASSPTGTGVTDTQYF. CDR3 nucleotides: TGTGCCAGCAGCCCTACCGGGACAGGGGTCACAGATACGCAGTATTTT.

The chain uses TRBV6-1 and TRBJ2-7; tentative D call: TRBD2 (5 bases). Germline CDR1 reads MNHNS; CDR2 reads SASEGT. The CDR3 loop spans 13 amino acids. The V gene lost 6 bases and the J gene lost 4 bases, with 13 bases spanning the gap. CDR3 protein: CASRTIEGYEQYF. The CDR3, as DNA: TGTGCCAGCAGGACAATAGAGGGATACGAGCAGTACTTC.

This clonotype was seen many times. This CDR3 is CASSLSPDSTNYGYTF. The CDR3 DNA is TGTGCCAGCAGTTTATCACCGGACAGTACTAACTATGGCTACACCTTC. The V gene is TRBV27, the J gene TRBJ1-2; possibly TRBD1 for D (6 bases). The V and J ends lost 0 bases and 0 bases respectively, with 11 bases between them. The germline V gene encodes CDR1 MNHEY and CDR2 SMNVEV (reference sequence). There are 16 residues in the CDR3.

This clonotype was seen many times. The chain joins TRBV6-6 to TRBJ1-6; the D is unclear. The CDR3 loop spans 16 amino acids. The ends were cut back, 1 base at V and 10 bases at J, with 17 bases in the middle. Germline V gives CDR1 MNHNY, CDR2 SVGAGI (reference sequence). CDR3 loop: CASSYWMGEFSSPLHF. CDR3 DNA: TGTGCCAGCAGTTACTGGATGGGAGAATTCAGCTCACCCCTCCACTTT.

This clonotype was counted a few times. V gene TRBV5-1 combines with J gene TRBJ2-7, with D possibly TRBD2 on 6 matching bases. CDR1 and CDR2 from the germline V gene are SGHRS and YFSETQ. The CDR3 covers 14 residues. V lost 4 bases and J lost 0, with 11 bases in between. CDR3 amino acids: CASSGSGVSYEQYF. The CDR3 DNA follows: TGCGCCAGCAGCGGCTCGGGAGTCTCCTACGAGCAGTACTTC.

This clonotype was seen ten or more times. CDR3 protein: CASSTRQGKDEKLFF. CDR3 coding DNA: TGTGCCAGCAGCACTCGACAGGGCAAGGATGAAAAACTGTTTTTT. The V gene is TRBV7-7, the J gene TRBJ1-4, with 7 bases fitting TRBD1. The CDR3 loop spans 15 amino acids. Looked up from germline, CDR1 is SSHAT and CDR2 is FNYEAQ (reference sequence). Trimming removed 5 bases from V and 6 bases from J; junction bases left unmatched: 9.

This clonotype was detected ten times or more. The chain is built from TRBV5-1 and TRBJ2-3; D perhaps matches TRBD2 (5 bases). This CDR3 region has 13 residues. Germline V gene lookup returns CDR1 SGHRS and CDR2 YFSETQ. Trimming took off 7 bases at V and 2 bases at J, with 11 bases between the two ends. CDR3 DNA: TGCGCCAGCTCTCCGGGATCCACAGATACGCAGTATTTT. Encoded protein: CASSPGSTDTQYF.

In this sample, this clonotype turned up many times. This chain connects TRBV6-1 to TRBJ2-5, with D maybe TRBD1 (5 bases). Germline V CDR1 and CDR2: MNHNS, SASEGT. The CDR3 totals 14 residues. The ends were cut back, 4 bases at V and 5 bases at J, with 14 bases in the middle. DNA for the CDR3: TGTGCCAGCAGTGGAGGCAGGGTCAAGGAGACCCAGTACTTC. This encodes CASSGGRVKETQYF.

This clonotype was counted many times. The chain links TRBV9 to TRBJ2-1; TRBD1 might be the D (7 bases). CDR1 and CDR2 (germline): SGDLS, YYNGEE. The germline V and J ends were trimmed by 5 bases and 8 bases, with 11 bases remaining between them. There are 12 residues in the CDR3. In DNA form, the CDR3 reads TGTGCCAGCAGTGGCAGGGGGGATGAGCAGTTCTTC. Protein sequence: CASSGRGDEQFF. Based on the CDR3 plus reference TRBV9 and TRBJ2-1, the full variable domain is DSGVTQTPKHLITATGQRVTLRCSPRSGDLSVYWYQQSLDQGLQFLIQYYNGEERAKGNILERFSAQQFPDLHSELNLSSLELGDSALYFCASSGRGDEQFFGPGTRLTVL.

Many counts were recorded for this clonotype. The gene calls are TRBV5-1 and TRBJ2-1; 10 bases are a match to TRBD1. V shed 5 bases, J shed 0 bases, and the junction held 14 bases outside the gene matches. The CDR3 extends over 19 amino acids. Germline assignment: CDR1 SGHRS and CDR2 YFSETQ. The CDR3 region is CASSLTSRDRGSSYNEQFF. CDR3 nucleotide sequence: TGCGCCAGCAGTTTGACATCCCGGGACAGGGGAAGCTCCTACAATGAGCAGTTCTTC.

In regard to this clonotype: A much bigger clone sits one base away, suggesting this may be a read error. The chain recombines TRBV20-1 with TRBJ2-5, with D possibly TRBD2 on 6 matching bases. CDR1 and CDR2 from the germline V gene are DFQATT and SNEGSKA (reference sequence). This CDR3 is built from 13 residues. The CDR3 loop is CSAPFSGQGTQYF. The CDR3 nucleotides read TGCAGTGCCCCGTTTAGCGGCCAAGGGACCCAGTACTTC.

The chain is built from TRBV21-1 and TRBJ2-7; the table gives TRBD2 as D, unverified against the DNA. TRBV21-1 is annotated as a pseudogene. This CDR3 contains 17 residues. The chain's CDR3 is CASRSSGVAGPSYEQYF. For the CDR3, the DNA is TGTGCCAGCAGGAGCAGTGGGGTAGCGGGCCCCTCCTACGAGCAGTACTTC.

This clonotype was counted at least ten times. The chain employs TRBV5-1 and TRBJ2-1, with 13 bases matching TRBD2. The CDR3 spans 18 residues. V lost 8 bases and J lost 5; bases outside the gene matches: 16. In germline, CDR1 is SGHRS, CDR2 YFSETQ. This CDR3 is CASSRGTSGGAANNEQFF. The CDR3 DNA sequence: TGCGCCAGTTCCAGAGGTACTAGCGGGGGGGCGGCGAACAATGAGCAGTTCTTC.

This clonotype was recorded at least ten times. The chain recombines TRBV25-1 with TRBJ2-3; D unresolved. Trimming left V 8 bases short and J 0 bases short, with 12 bases between. Germline V gene data show CDR1 as MGHDK and CDR2 as SYGVNS. The CDR3 length is 14 residues. The CDR3 nucleotides are TGTGCCAGCGGCAGGACGGGCAGCACAGATACGCAGTATTTT. As protein: CASGRTGSTDTQYF.